Listed below are T cell receptor beta chains from one sample, sequenced in a study of blood T cell repertoires in COVID-19. Using immunoSEQ multiplex PCR, the repertoire was profiled, and TCRdb retains in-frame clones only, with some absent. Counted here are about 190,000 clones, 70% to 90% occurring once; the ten biggest clones make up roughly 5.3%. Sequencing was carried out using peripheral blood. These receptors were obtained from a woman in her 70s with active or convalescent COVID-19. Both conserved end residues are trimmed from each CDR3. Fields, in order: V gene, CDR3 protein.

v_gene: TRBV4-2; CDR3aa: ASSVLAGSSYNEQF
v_gene: TRBV5-6; CDR3aa: ASSQRGWGLRNTGELF
v_gene: TRBV6-2/TRBV6-3; CDR3aa: ASSYVAQQY
v_gene: TRBV6-5; CDR3aa: ASSLAGGVYEQY
v_gene: TRBV12-3/TRBV12-4; CDR3aa: ASSLRSSYEQY
v_gene: TRBV29-1; CDR3aa: SVENRDYHTYEQY
v_gene: TRBV5-8; CDR3aa: ASSPTGVGNEQF
v_gene: TRBV18; CDR3aa: ASSPRTGASYEQY
v_gene: TRBV10-3; CDR3aa: AIRGTGSSYNEQF
v_gene: TRBV12-3/TRBV12-4; CDR3aa: ASSFTGDYEQY
v_gene: TRBV30; CDR3aa: ASGSTGGVGNEQF
v_gene: TRBV5-1; CDR3aa: ASSLGTSELDTQY
v_gene: TRBV5-6; CDR3aa: ASSPGTRPNYGYT
v_gene: TRBV6-5; CDR3aa: ASSYSAGGNTEAF
v_gene: TRBV6-5; CDR3aa: ASSHRGGNTIY
v_gene: TRBV4-1; CDR3aa: ASSQDTELTQY
v_gene: TRBV6-6; CDR3aa: ASSPRGIGWPNENNEQF
v_gene: TRBV12-3/TRBV12-4; CDR3aa: ASRSTGNSPLH
v_gene: TRBV27; CDR3aa: ASSSTGWQPQH
v_gene: TRBV7-3; CDR3aa: ASSLTGWAGEKRDEQF
v_gene: TRBV19; CDR3aa: ASNSPGTSGRAREQY
v_gene: TRBV29-1; CDR3aa: SARDRDSGNTIY
v_gene: TRBV2; CDR3aa: ASMIQRAAAQY
v_gene: TRBV30; CDR3aa: AWRDSLVTEAF
v_gene: TRBV21-1; CDR3aa: ASSKVPNTARTGELAGELF
v_gene: TRBV7-5; CDR3aa: VRSSTTREETQY
v_gene: TRBV30; CDR3aa: AGAPGYAYGYT
v_gene: TRBV5-4; CDR3aa: ASSLAGANVLT
v_gene: TRBV3-1/TRBV3-2; CDR3aa: ASSETGEGYGYT
v_gene: TRBV7-2; CDR3aa: ASSLAPQGAYEQY
v_gene: TRBV5-1; CDR3aa: ASSPETTLYGYT
v_gene: TRBV5-1; CDR3aa: ASSYLTDTQY
v_gene: TRBV29-1; CDR3aa: SAADRYPRETQY
v_gene: TRBV15; CDR3aa: ATSSPAGGNEQF
v_gene: TRBV5-1; CDR3aa: ASSSGQSYNEQF
v_gene: TRBV19; CDR3aa: ATALQGDWGNQPQH
v_gene: TRBV6-5; CDR3aa: ASGRDSFDNEQF
v_gene: TRBV19; CDR3aa: ASSPRGLAGDYNEQF
v_gene: TRBV30; CDR3aa: AWSRYSYNEQF
v_gene: TRBV5-1; CDR3aa: ASSSLGGAGGNTGELF
v_gene: TRBV28; CDR3aa: ASSTPTSGASYEQY
v_gene: TRBV5-1; CDR3aa: ASSSTGGINGYT
v_gene: TRBV7-2; CDR3aa: ASSLAPSEQY
v_gene: TRBV7-2; CDR3aa: ASSHGLAGVHEQY
v_gene: TRBV20-1; CDR3aa: SAVTGIKQF
v_gene: TRBV20-1; CDR3aa: SASVSGAGNTIY